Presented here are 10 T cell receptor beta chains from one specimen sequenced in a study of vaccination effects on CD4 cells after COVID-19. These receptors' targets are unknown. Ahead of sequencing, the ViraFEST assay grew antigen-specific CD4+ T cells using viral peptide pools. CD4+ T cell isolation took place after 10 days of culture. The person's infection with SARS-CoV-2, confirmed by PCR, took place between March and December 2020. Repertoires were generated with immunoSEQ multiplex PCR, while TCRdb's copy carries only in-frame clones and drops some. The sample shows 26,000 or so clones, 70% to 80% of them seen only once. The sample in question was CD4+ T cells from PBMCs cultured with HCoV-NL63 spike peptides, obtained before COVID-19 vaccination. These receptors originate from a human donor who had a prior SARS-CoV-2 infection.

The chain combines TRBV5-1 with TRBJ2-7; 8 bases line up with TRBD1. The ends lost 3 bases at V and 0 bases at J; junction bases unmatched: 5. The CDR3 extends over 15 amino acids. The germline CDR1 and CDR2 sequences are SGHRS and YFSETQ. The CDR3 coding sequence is TGCGCCAGCAGCTGGACAGGGCTAAGCTCCTACGAGCAGTACTTC. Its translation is CASSWTGLSSYEQYF.

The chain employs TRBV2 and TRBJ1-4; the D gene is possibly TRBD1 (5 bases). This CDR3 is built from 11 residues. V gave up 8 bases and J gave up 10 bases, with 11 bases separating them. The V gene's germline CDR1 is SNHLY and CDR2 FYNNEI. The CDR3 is CASSGEVKLFF. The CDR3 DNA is TGTGCCAGCTCGGGGGAGGTAAAACTGTTTTTT.

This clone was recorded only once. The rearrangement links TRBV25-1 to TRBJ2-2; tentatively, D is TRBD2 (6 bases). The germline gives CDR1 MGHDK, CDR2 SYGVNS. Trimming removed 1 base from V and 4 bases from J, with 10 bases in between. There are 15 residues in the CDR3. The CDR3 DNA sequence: TGTGCCAGCAGTGAATCAATCGGGAGCACCGGGGAGCTGTTTTTT. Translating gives CASSESIGSTGELFF.

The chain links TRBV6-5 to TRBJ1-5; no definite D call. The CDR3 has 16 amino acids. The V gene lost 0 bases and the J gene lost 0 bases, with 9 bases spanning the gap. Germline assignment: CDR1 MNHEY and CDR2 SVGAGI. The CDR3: CASSYSTPYSNQPQHF. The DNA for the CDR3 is TGTGCCAGCAGTTACTCCACCCCGTATAGCAATCAGCCCCAGCATTTT.

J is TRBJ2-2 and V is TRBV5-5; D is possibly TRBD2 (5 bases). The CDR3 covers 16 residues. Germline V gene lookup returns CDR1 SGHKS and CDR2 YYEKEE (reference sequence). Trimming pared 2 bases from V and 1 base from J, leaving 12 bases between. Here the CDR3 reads CASSFPASGNTGELFF. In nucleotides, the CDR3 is TGTGCCAGCAGCTTCCCCGCCAGCGGGAACACCGGGGAGCTGTTTTTT.

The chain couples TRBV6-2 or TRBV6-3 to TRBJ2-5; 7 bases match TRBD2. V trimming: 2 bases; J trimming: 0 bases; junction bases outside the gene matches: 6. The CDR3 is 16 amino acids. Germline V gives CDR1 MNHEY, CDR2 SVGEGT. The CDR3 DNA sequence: TGTGCCAGCAGTTACGTCGCGGGAGACTACCAAGAGACCCAGTACTTC. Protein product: CASSYVAGDYQETQYF.

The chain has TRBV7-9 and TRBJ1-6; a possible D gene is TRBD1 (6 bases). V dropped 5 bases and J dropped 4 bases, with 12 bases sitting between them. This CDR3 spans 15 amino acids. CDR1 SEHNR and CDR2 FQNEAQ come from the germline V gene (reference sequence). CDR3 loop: CASSAGQLYNSPLHF. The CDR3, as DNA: TGTGCCAGCAGCGCCGGACAGCTTTATAATTCACCCCTCCACTTT.

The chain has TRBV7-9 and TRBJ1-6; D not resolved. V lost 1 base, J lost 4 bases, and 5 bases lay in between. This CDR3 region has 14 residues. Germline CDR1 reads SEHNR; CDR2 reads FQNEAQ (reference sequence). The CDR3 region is CASSLEQYNSPLHF. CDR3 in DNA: TGTGCCAGCAGCTTAGAACAGTATAATTCACCCCTCCACTTT.

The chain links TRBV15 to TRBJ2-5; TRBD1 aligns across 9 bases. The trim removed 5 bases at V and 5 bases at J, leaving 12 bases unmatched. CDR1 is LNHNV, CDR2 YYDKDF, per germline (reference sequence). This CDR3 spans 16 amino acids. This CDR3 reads CATSSRTGVIGETQYF. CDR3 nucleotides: TGTGCCACCAGCTCTCGGACAGGGGTTATTGGGGAGACCCAGTACTTC.

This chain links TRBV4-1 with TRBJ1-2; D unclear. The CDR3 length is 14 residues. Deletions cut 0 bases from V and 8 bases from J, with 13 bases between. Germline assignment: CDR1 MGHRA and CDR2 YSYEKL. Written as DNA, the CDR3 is TGCGCCAGCAGCCAAGAAAAGGTCCTGGGAGGCTACACCTTC. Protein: CASSQEKVLGGYTF.